The rows below give T cell receptor beta chains drawn from one sample of a study of molecular identifiers for immune sequencing clone quantification. Using its own MiXCR run on the PCR reads, TCRdb lists one record per CDR3 protein. The sample holds approximately 320,000 distinct CDR3 sequences, over 20% seen once. The sequencing input was naive CD8+ T cells from blood, with Jurkat cell RNA spiked in. The source is a human donor in good health. Some libraries in this study had Jurkat cell RNA spiked in. The CDR3 runs from the conserved cysteine through the conserved F or W. Fields, in order: J gene, D gene, V gene, clone size, CDR3 length, CDR3 DNA, CDR3 protein. A D gene is named only where the DNA matches it firmly. The listing skips clone size in some rows; elsewhere it reads once, few, many or a size class.

>TRBJ2-5|-|TRBV12-3/TRBV12-4|-|15
TGTGCCAGCAGACCTGGGGGCGGGTCACAAGGGACCCAGTACTTC
CASRPGGGSQGTQYF
>TRBJ1-4|TRBD1|TRBV5-7|-|15
TGTGCCAGCAGCTGGCGGGACAGGCAAAATGAAAAACTGTTTTTT
CASSWRDRQNEKLFF
>TRBJ2-7|-|TRBV7-9|-|13
TGTGCCAGCAGCTTACCCTCTACCTCCGAGCAGTACTTC
CASSLPSTSEQYF
>TRBJ1-1|-|TRBV2|many|11
TGTGCCAGCGATCGTTACACTGAAGCTTTCTTT
CASDRYTEAFF
>TRBJ2-7|-|TRBV20-1|-|13
TGCAGTGCAACCAAAGGAGGGCCAGGGGAGCAGTACTTC
CSATKGGPGEQYF
>TRBJ2-1|-|TRBV7-9|many|18
TGTGCCAGCAGCCCCGGGTCGCGTGAAGGAGGTTGGGGCAATGAGCAGTTCTTC
CASSPGSREGGWGNEQFF
>TRBJ1-1|-|TRBV11-1|-|13
TGTGCCAGCAGCTCCCCCGCGGGTAGTGAAGCTTTCTTT
CASSSPAGSEAFF
>TRBJ2-7|-|TRBV20-1|few|13
TGCAGTGCTAGACAGGGATACACCTACGAGCAGTACTTC
CSARQGYTYEQYF
>TRBJ2-4|-|TRBV30|-|13
TGTGCCTGGAGTGGAGAAGGTGGAAACATTCAGTACTTC
CAWSGEGGNIQYF
>TRBJ1-2|-|TRBV28|-|14
TGTGCCAGCATGAGGGAATCCGCCAGCCATGGCTACACCTTC
CASMRESASHGYTF
>TRBJ1-1|-|TRBV6-1|-|14
TGTGCCAGCAGTACCCCGAACCCTCCCCAGGAAGCTTTCTTT
CASSTPNPPQEAFF
>TRBJ1-5|-|TRBV25-1|few|13
TGTGCCAGCAGTGAACGGGATAGTCAGCCCCAGCATTTT
CASSERDSQPQHF
>TRBJ2-2|TRBD1|TRBV7-9|-|16
TGTGCCAGCAGCATAAACAGGGGCAGGAACACCGGGGAGCTGTTTTTT
CASSINRGRNTGELFF
>TRBJ2-7|-|TRBV6-2/TRBV6-3|-|16
TGTGCCAGCAGTTACTCGACTGACCGGGGATCCTACGAGCAGTACTTC
CASSYSTDRGSYEQYF
>TRBJ1-1|-|TRBV6-2/TRBV6-3|-|14
TGTGCCAGCAATCTGGGACACATGAACACTGAAGCTTTCTTT
CASNLGHMNTEAFF
>TRBJ1-3|-|TRBV28|few|16
TGTGCCAGCAGTTTACAGCACAGGTTTTATGGAAACACCATATATTTT
CASSLQHRFYGNTIYF
>TRBJ2-7|-|TRBV29-1|-|12
TGCAGCGTTGAAGGCCAGGCGGGGGAGCAGTACTTC
CSVEGQAGEQYF
>TRBJ2-7|TRBD2|TRBV29-1|many|15
TGCAGCGGTGGAGGCCTAGCGGGAGGACTCTACGAGCAGTACTTC
CSGGGLAGGLYEQYF
>TRBJ2-7|-|TRBV20-1|few|12
TGCAGTGCCCGAGCCGAACCCTACGAGCAGTACTTC
CSARAEPYEQYF
>TRBJ2-7|TRBD1|TRBV6-5|few|14
TGTGCCAGCAGGGATCCGGGACAGTCCTACGAGCAGTACTTC
CASRDPGQSYEQYF
>TRBJ2-7|TRBD1|TRBV7-9|-|17
TGTGCCAGCAGCTTAGCGGGTGACGGGACAGGGTCTTACAAGCAGTACTTC
CASSLAGDGTGSYKQYF
>TRBJ2-5|TRBD2|TRBV7-9|-|17
TGTGCCAGCAGCTTAGCGCGGGCGGGGGTAGACCAAGAGACCCAGTACTTC
CASSLARAGVDQETQYF
>TRBJ1-5|-|TRBV21-1|-|15
TGTGCCAGCAGCGGAACGGATTATAGCAATCAGCCCCAGCATTTT
CASSGTDYSNQPQHF
>TRBJ2-7|-|TRBV2|-|15
TGTGCCAGCAGCCACCGGGGCGGATCCTCCTACGAGCAGTACTTC
CASSHRGGSSYEQYF
>TRBJ2-1|-|TRBV6-5|many|13
TGTGCCAGCAGTTACTCGAGGTACAATGAGCAGTTCTTC
CASSYSRYNEQFF
>TRBJ1-1|TRBD1|TRBV27|-|14
TGTGCCAGCAGTCCAGGGACAGGCTTCACTGAAGCTTTCTTT
CASSPGTGFTEAFF
>TRBJ1-2|-|TRBV29-1|-|13
TGCAGCGTTGAAAAACAGAATGACAATGGCTACACCTTC
CSVEKQNDNGYTF
>TRBJ2-4|-|TRBV1|few|20
TGCACCAGCAGCCAAGGCGGACTAGCGGGACGGGAAGGACGGCCAAACATTCAGTACTTC
CTSSQGGLAGREGRPNIQYF
>TRBJ1-6|TRBD1|TRBV4-3|-|16
TGCGCCAGCAGCCGAGGCTCCGGGACAGGGACATCACCCCTCCACTTT
CASSRGSGTGTSPLHF
>TRBJ1-1|TRBD1|TRBV10-3|-|15
TGTGCCATCAGGCAGGGGGAGGGAATGGACACTGAAGCTTTCTTT
CAIRQGEGMDTEAFF
>TRBJ1-5|-|TRBV9|-|16
TGTGCCAGCAGCCCAACAGGAGATATTAGCAATCAGCCCCAGCATTTT
CASSPTGDISNQPQHF
>TRBJ2-7|-|TRBV4-1|-|14
TGCGCCGGCAGCAAAAGGGGAGTTCGGGACGAGCAGTACTTC
CAGSKRGVRDEQYF
>TRBJ1-5|TRBD1|TRBV28|few|15
TGTGCCAACCAACCGTCGGGACAGGGTAGTCAGCCCCAGCATTTT
CANQPSGQGSQPQHF
>TRBJ2-7|TRBD2|TRBV6-2/TRBV6-3|-|15
TGTGCCAGCAGTTACTCACTAGCGGGGTTCTACGAGCAGTACTTC
CASSYSLAGFYEQYF
>TRBJ2-4|-|TRBV4-1|-|16
TGCGCCAGCAGCCAACCTGGGGTTAGAGCCAAAAACATTCAGTACTTC
CASSQPGVRAKNIQYF
>TRBJ2-1|TRBD2|TRBV4-3|many|15
TGCGCCAGCAGCCAAGAGACTAGCGGTTACAATGAGCAGTTCTTC
CASSQETSGYNEQFF
>TRBJ2-3|TRBD1|TRBV12-3/TRBV12-4|many|15
TGTGCCAGCAGTCCGGGACAGGGGGTGACAGATACGCAGTATTTT
CASSPGQGVTDTQYF
>TRBJ2-7|-|TRBV30|few|12
TGTGCCTGGAGTACAGACACCTACGAGCAGTACTTC
CAWSTDTYEQYF
>TRBJ2-4|TRBD1|TRBV7-9|many|18
TGTGCCAGCAGCATACAGGGGGCTCCGCAAATTGGTGACAACATTCAGTACTTC
CASSIQGAPQIGDNIQYF
>TRBJ2-7|-|TRBV6-2/TRBV6-3|many|13
TGTGCCAGCAGACAGGGCGGTCGGTGGGAGCAGTACTTC
CASRQGGRWEQYF
>TRBJ2-7|-|TRBV11-3|-|13
TGTGCCAGCAGCCCGACAGATTCCTACGAGCAGTACTTC
CASSPTDSYEQYF
>TRBJ1-4|-|TRBV30|many|13
TGTGCCTGGAGTGCGGCCCACCGCGAAAAACTGTTTTTT
CAWSAAHREKLFF